These 24 T cell receptor beta chains originate from one sample sequenced in a study of blood T cell repertoires in COVID-19. Data came from immunoSEQ multiplex PCR; TCRdb stores just in-frame clones and leaves some out. Of under 300,000 clones detected, roughly 85% appear once; the ten largest clones hold approximately 3%. Sequencing input: peripheral blood. These receptor sequences come from a woman under 40 with active or convalescent COVID-19.

This clone was found once. This chain joins TRBV6-1 and TRBJ2-1, with 7 nucleotides matching TRBD2. The germline V gene encodes CDR1 MNHNS and CDR2 SASEGT. The trim removed 0 bases at V and 6 bases at J, leaving 5 bases unmatched. The CDR3 totals 15 residues. Here the CDR3 DNA reads TGTGCCAGCAGTGAAGCGGGGGGGGGTGCCAATGAGCAGTTCTTC. Its protein product is CASSEAGGGANEQFF.

The rearrangement uses TRBV7-3 and TRBJ2-2; D not certain. Trimming removed 1 base at V and 6 bases at J, with 3 bases between. The CDR3 loop spans 12 amino acids. The germline gives CDR1 SGHTA, CDR2 FQGTGA. CDR3 nucleotides: TGTGCCAGCAGCTTAAACTCCGGGGAGCTGTTTTTT. Protein sequence: CASSLNSGELFF.

This chain uses TRBV24-1 with TRBJ2-3; 8 bases fit TRBD2. Germline V gene sequence: CDR1 KGHDR, CDR2 SFDVKD. This CDR3 region has 15 residues. V trimming: 9 bases; J trimming: 0 bases; junction bases outside the gene matches: 7. The CDR3 DNA reads TGTGCCACCCTGACTAGCGCCCCAAGCACAGATACGCAGTATTTT. As protein: CATLTSAPSTDTQYF.

The rearrangement joins TRBV19 to TRBJ1-1; 11 bases are a match to TRBD1. CDR3 size: 13 residues. The V gene end was trimmed by 9 bases and the J gene end by 4 bases; junction bases not matched to a gene: 4. From germline, CDR1 is LNHDA and CDR2 SQIVND (reference sequence). CDR3 loop: CASRDRGVTEAFF. DNA for the CDR3: TGTGCCAGCCGGGACAGGGGGGTCACTGAAGCTTTCTTT.

This chain joins TRBV6-5 and TRBJ1-5; D is perhaps TRBD1 (6 bases). The CDR3 extends over 14 amino acids. The ends were cut back, 5 bases at V and 9 bases at J, with 17 bases in the middle. Per germline, CDR1 MNHEY and CDR2 SVGAGI. The CDR3 DNA reads as TGTGCCAGCAGTAATGGACAGACGATTACGCCCCAGCATTTT. Encoded protein: CASSNGQTITPQHF.

The chain combines TRBV7-2 with TRBJ1-1; the D gene is possibly TRBD1 (6 bases). The germline V and J ends were trimmed by 0 bases and 5 bases, with 13 bases remaining between them. The CDR3 loop spans 15 amino acids. Germline V CDR1 and CDR2: SGHTA, FQGNSA. CDR3 sequence (DNA): TGTGCCAGCAGCTTAGCGTCGGGGGGGCGGACTGAAGCTTTCTTT. It encodes CASSLASGGRTEAFF.

The chain uses TRBV5-1 and TRBJ2-3; D is unresolved. The ends were cut back, 0 bases at V and 0 bases at J, with 14 bases in the middle. The CDR3 is 17 residues long. The germline CDR1 and CDR2 sequences are SGHRS and YFSETQ. This chain's CDR3 is CASSLAIPRLSTDTQYF. DNA of the CDR3: TGCGCCAGCAGCTTGGCGATCCCCAGATTAAGCACAGATACGCAGTATTTT.

In its sample, this clone was seen a few times. This chain joins TRBV2 and TRBJ2-5; 7 bases line up with TRBD2. Trimming took 3 bases from V and 5 from J; bases not matched to a gene: 0. The CDR3 runs 12 residues. Per the germline V gene, CDR1 is SNHLY and CDR2 is FYNNEI. In DNA form, the CDR3 reads TGTGCCAGCAGTGAGGGGGGGGAGACCCAGTACTTC. Translating gives CASSEGGETQYF.

This chain joins TRBV7-2 and TRBJ2-5, with 7 nucleotides matching TRBD2. The germline V gene encodes CDR1 SGHTA and CDR2 FQGNSA. The CDR3 is 14 residues long. The junction had 5 bases not matched to a gene; V was cut back by 5 bases and J by 2 bases. The CDR3 here is CASSQNSGQETQYF. CDR3 DNA sequence: TGTGCCAGCAGCCAAAATAGCGGGCAAGAGACCCAGTACTTC.

V and J are TRBV19 and TRBJ1-1; D remains ambiguous. Trimming left V 5 bases short and J 9 bases short, with 22 bases between. The CDR3 contains 15 residues. The germline V gene has CDR1 LNHDA and CDR2 SQIVND (reference sequence). The CDR3 loop is CASSSVREGISQAFF. The DNA of the CDR3 is TGTGCCAGTAGTTCGGTGAGGGAAGGGATTAGTCAAGCTTTCTTT.

This clone has just one count. This chain uses TRBV5-1 with TRBJ1-6; 7 bases map to TRBD1. V lost 4 bases to trimming and J lost 7 bases; unmatched junction nucleotides: 8. The CDR3 length is 15 residues. Germline V gene data show CDR1 as SGHRS and CDR2 as YFSETQ. The CDR3 nucleotides are TGCGCCAGCAGCCCGATGACAGGGAACAATTCACCCCTCCACTTT. It codes for CASSPMTGNNSPLHF.

J is TRBJ2-3 and V is TRBV11-3, with 7 bases aligning to TRBD1. The CDR3 spans 17 residues. With V trimmed by 4 bases and J by 6 bases, 16 bases remained unmatched. Germline V gene data show CDR1 as SGHNT and CDR2 as YENEEA. The CDR3 DNA reads TGTGCCAGCAGCTCGACCTGGGACAGACCCGGAGGTGATACGCAGTATTTT. As protein: CASSSTWDRPGGDTQYF.

The rearrangement links TRBV7-9 to TRBJ2-3; 11 nucleotides line up with TRBD2. CDR1 and CDR2 (germline): SEHNR, FQNEAQ (reference sequence). The CDR3 totals 17 residues. Trimming at V came to 3 bases and at J to 5 bases, leaving 10 bases not matched to a gene. CDR3 amino acids: CASSFGSPGLAGDTQYF. DNA for the CDR3: TGTGCCAGCAGCTTCGGATCCCCTGGACTAGCGGGAGATACGCAGTATTTT.

The genes are TRBV6-1 and TRBJ1-3; D gene uncertain. CDR3 length: 13 residues. CDR1 is MNHNS, CDR2 SASEGT, per germline. The ends were cut back, 3 bases at V and 3 bases at J, with 6 bases in the middle. The CDR3 DNA reads TGTGCCAGCAGTGAGGAGTTTGGAAACACCATATATTTT. It codes for CASSEEFGNTIYF.

The chain uses TRBV6-4 and TRBJ1-2; 8 positions match TRBD1. The CDR3 loop spans 12 amino acids. Germline lookup yields CDR1 MRHNA and CDR2 SNTAGT. Unmatched junction bases numbered 1, after V lost 4 bases and J lost 6 bases. The DNA for the CDR3 is TGTGCCAGCAGTGGGACAGGGCATGGCTACACCTTC. This gives the protein CASSGTGHGYTF.

The chain employs TRBV6-2 or TRBV6-3 and TRBJ2-5; D is unresolved. Germline CDR1 reads MNHEY; CDR2 reads SVGEGT. The V end was cut by 4 bases, the J end by 0 bases, with 12 bases between. CDR3 length equals 15 residues. As DNA, the CDR3 is TGTGCCAGCAGTTTTGACAACGCGTACCAAGAGACCCAGTACTTC. This translates into CASSFDNAYQETQYF.

The chain joins TRBV2 to TRBJ2-5, with D uncertain. This CDR3 is 12 amino acids long. Germline values: CDR1 SNHLY, CDR2 FYNNEI. Trimming left V 2 bases short and J 5 bases short, with 6 bases between. The CDR3 nucleotides read TGTGCCAGCAGTGAACAGAGGGAGACCCAGTACTTC. Its translation is CASSEQRETQYF.

This rearrangement joins TRBV6-5 to TRBJ2-3, with 11 bases fitting TRBD1. The CDR3 is 13 amino acids. Trimming took 8 bases from V and 4 from J; bases not matched to a gene: 2. Per germline, CDR1 MNHEY and CDR2 SVGAGI. The CDR3 DNA follows: TGTGCCAGCCGGGACAGGGGGGCAGATACGCAGTATTTT. Amino acids: CASRDRGADTQYF.

In its sample, this clone was seen a few times. CDR3 protein: CASSPLAAGGYTF. The CDR3 DNA sequence: TGTGCCAGCTCACCACTGGCCGCGGGAGGCTACACCTTC. The chain uses TRBV18 and TRBJ1-2; D gene unclear. The CDR3 loop spans 13 amino acids. From germline, CDR1 is KGHSH and CDR2 LQKENI. Trimming removed 1 base from V and 8 bases from J, with 11 bases in between. Full variable domain (outside the CDR3, taken from reference TRBV18 and TRBJ1-2): NAGVMQNPRHLVRRRGQEARLRCSPMKGHSHVYWYRQLPEEGLKFMVYLQKENIIDESGMPKERFSAEFPKEGPSILRIQQVVRGDSAAYFCASSPLAAGGYTFGSGTRLTVV.

V usage is TRBV19 and J usage is TRBJ1-2; 8 bases line up with TRBD1. The CDR3 loop spans 15 amino acids. V lost 6 bases to trimming and J lost 4 bases; unmatched junction nucleotides: 10. Germline V CDR1 and CDR2: LNHDA, SQIVND (reference sequence). Written as DNA, the CDR3 is TGTGCCAGTAGCCGCGGCCAACAGGGGGGCTATGGCTACACCTTC. Its translation: CASSRGQQGGYGYTF.

V is TRBV9 and J is TRBJ1-1; 7 bases match TRBD1. The CDR3 has 14 amino acids. The germline gives CDR1 SGDLS, CDR2 YYNGEE. V was pared by 0 bases and J by 3 bases, with 2 bases of the junction left unmatched. CDR3 nucleotides: TGTGCCAGCAGCGTAGGACAGGGAGACACTGAAGCTTTCTTT. Translation: CASSVGQGDTEAFF.

This clone was found a few times. The rearrangement uses TRBV5-4 and TRBJ1-2; 10 nucleotides agree with TRBD1. The germline V gene encodes CDR1 SGHNT and CDR2 YYREEE (reference sequence). There are 17 residues in the CDR3. V trimming: 3 bases; J trimming: 4 bases; junction bases outside the gene matches: 12. In DNA, the CDR3 is TGTGCCAGCAGCTCCCGGGACAGGGGTCCCACCCTCTATGGCTACACCTTC. Its protein product is CASSSRDRGPTLYGYTF.

The chain carries TRBV6-5 and TRBJ1-5, with D maybe TRBD1 (5 bases). CDR3 length equals 14 residues. Trimming stripped 0 bases from V and 6 bases from J, with 9 bases between. Per germline, CDR1 MNHEY and CDR2 SVGAGI. The CDR3: CASSYSGRGQPQHF. The CDR3 DNA sequence: TGTGCCAGCAGTTACTCGGGGCGCGGTCAGCCCCAGCATTTT.

The chain is built from TRBV4-3 and TRBJ1-1; D ambiguous. Deletions cut 0 bases from V and 1 base from J, with 12 bases between. The germline gives CDR1 LGHNA, CDR2 YSLEER. The CDR3 contains 16 residues. CDR3 sequence (DNA): TGCGCCAGCAGCCAAGATGGTCGGGGAAAGAACACTGAAGCTTTCTTT. It encodes CASSQDGRGKNTEAFF.